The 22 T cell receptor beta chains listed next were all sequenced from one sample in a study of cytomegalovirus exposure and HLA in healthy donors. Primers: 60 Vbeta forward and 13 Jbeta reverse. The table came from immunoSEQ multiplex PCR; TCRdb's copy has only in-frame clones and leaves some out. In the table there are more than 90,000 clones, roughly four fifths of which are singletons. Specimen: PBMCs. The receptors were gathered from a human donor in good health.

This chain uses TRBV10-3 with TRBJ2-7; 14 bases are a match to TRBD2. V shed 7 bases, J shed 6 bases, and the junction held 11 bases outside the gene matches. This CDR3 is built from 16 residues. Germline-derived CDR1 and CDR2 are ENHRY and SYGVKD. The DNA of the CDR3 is TGTGCCATCAAGGAACCGGGACTAGCGGGAGTTAGCGAGCAGTACTTC. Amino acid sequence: CAIKEPGLAGVSEQYF.

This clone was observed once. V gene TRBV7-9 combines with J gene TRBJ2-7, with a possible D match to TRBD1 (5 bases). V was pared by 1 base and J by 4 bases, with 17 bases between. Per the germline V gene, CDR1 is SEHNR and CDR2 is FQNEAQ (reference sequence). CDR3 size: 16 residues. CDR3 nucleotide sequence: TGTGCCAGCAGCTTAGTATCGCGCCGGCAGGGTTACGAGCAGTACTTC. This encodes CASSLVSRRQGYEQYF. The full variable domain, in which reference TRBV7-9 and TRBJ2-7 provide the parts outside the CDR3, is DTGVSQNPRHKITKRGQNVTFRCDPISEHNRLYWYRQTLGQGPEFLTYFQNEAQLEKSRLLSDRFSAERPKGSFSTLEIQRTEQGDSAMYLCASSLVSRRQGYEQYFGPGTRLTVT.

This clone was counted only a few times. The CDR3 loop reads CASSQEERQRWEKLFF. CDR3 nucleotide sequence: TGCGCCAGCAGCCAAGAAGAAAGACAGCGCTGGGAAAAACTGTTTTTT. The chain couples TRBV4-1 to TRBJ1-4, with D perhaps TRBD1 (5 bases). The ends were cut back, 0 bases at V and 8 bases at J, with 16 bases in the middle. Per germline, CDR1 MGHRA and CDR2 YSYEKL. CDR3 size: 16 residues.

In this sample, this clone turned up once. The CDR3 nucleotides read TGTGCCAGCAGCGTTAGCATGCTCGGCACAGATACGCAGTATTTT. It is translated as CASSVSMLGTDTQYF. The V gene is TRBV2, the J gene TRBJ2-3; D gene uncertain. Trimming took 6 bases from V and 1 from J, leaving 14 bases between them. Looked up from germline, CDR1 is SNHLY and CDR2 is FYNNEI. CDR3 size: 15 residues.

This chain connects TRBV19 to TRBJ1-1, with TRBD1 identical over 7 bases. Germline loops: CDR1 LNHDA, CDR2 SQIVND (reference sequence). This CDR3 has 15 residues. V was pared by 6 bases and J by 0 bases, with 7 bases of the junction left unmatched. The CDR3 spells CASSGTGALNTEAFF. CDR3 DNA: TGTGCCAGTAGCGGTACAGGGGCCCTGAACACTGAAGCTTTCTTT. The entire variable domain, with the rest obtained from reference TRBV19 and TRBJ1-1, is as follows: DGGITQSPKYLFRKEGQNVTLSCEQNLNHDAMYWYRQDPGQGLRLIYYSQIVNDFQKGDIAEGYSVSREKKESFPLTVTSAQKNPTAFYLCASSGTGALNTEAFFGQGTRLTVV.

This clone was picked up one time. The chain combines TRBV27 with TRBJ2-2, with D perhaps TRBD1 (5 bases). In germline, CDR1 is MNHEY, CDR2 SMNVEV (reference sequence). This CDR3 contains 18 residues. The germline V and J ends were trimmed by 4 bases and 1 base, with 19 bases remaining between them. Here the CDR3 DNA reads TGTGCCAGCAGTTATTACTTACAGGCTTCCATGAACACCGGGGAGCTGTTTTTT. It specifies CASSYYLQASMNTGELFF.

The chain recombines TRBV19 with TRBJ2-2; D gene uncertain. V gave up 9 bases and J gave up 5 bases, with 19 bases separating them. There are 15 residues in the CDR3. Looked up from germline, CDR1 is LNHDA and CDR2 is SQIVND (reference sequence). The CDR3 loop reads CASAVRRELTGELFF. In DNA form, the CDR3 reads TGTGCCAGCGCCGTACGTCGAGAGCTTACCGGGGAGCTGTTTTTT.

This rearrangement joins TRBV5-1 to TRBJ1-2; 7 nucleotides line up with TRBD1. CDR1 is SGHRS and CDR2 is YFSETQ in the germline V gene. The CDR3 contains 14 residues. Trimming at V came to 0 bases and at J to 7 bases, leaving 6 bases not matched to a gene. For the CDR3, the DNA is TGCGCCAGCAGCTTGGCCCAGGGGGGCGCTGGCTACACCTTC. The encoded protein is CASSLAQGGAGYTF.

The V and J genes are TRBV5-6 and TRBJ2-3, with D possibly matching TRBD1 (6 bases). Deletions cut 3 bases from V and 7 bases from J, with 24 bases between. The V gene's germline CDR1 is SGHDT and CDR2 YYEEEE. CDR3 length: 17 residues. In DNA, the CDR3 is TGTGCCAGCAGCTATTCAGGCGAGGGGGACGCCGTACATACGCAGTATTTT. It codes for CASSYSGEGDAVHTQYF.

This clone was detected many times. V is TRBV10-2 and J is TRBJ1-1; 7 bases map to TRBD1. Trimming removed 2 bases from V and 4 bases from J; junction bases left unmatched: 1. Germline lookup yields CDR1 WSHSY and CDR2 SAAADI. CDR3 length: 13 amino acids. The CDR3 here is CASSENRGTEAFF. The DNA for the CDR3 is TGCGCCAGCAGTGAGAACAGGGGCACTGAAGCTTTCTTT.

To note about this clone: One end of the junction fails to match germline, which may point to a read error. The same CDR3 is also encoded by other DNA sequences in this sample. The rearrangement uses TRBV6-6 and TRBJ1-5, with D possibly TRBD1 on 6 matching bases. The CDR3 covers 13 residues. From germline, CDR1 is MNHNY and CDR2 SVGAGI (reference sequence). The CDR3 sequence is CASTRGAGQPQHF. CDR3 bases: TGCGCCAGCACCCGGGGGGCAGGTCAGCCCCAGCATTTT.

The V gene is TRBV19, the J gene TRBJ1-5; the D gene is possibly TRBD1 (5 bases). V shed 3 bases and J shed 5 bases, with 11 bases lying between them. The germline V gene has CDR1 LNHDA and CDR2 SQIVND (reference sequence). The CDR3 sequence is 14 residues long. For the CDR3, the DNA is TGTGCCAGTAGTATCCCAGGGAGGGATCAGCCCCAGCATTTT. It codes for CASSIPGRDQPQHF.

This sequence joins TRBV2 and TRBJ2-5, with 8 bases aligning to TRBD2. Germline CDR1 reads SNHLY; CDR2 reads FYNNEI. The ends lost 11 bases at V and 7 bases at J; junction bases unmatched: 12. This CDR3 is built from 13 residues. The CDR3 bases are TGTGCCGCAGGGCGGGGGGCGCCAGGGACCCAGTACTTC. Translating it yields CAAGRGAPGTQYF.

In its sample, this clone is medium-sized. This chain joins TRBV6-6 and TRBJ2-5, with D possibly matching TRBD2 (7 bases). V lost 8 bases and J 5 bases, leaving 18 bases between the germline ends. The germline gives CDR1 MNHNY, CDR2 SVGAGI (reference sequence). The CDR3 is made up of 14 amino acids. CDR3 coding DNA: TGTGCCAGCGGGAGGGGGGCGGGAAAGGAGACCCAGTACTTC. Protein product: CASGRGAGKETQYF.

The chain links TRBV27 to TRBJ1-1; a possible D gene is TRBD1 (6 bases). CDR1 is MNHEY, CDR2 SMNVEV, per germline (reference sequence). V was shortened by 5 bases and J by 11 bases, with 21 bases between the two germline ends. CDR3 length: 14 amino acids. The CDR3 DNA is TGTGCCAGCAGTAAAGATACAGGGCCTTCTACGGCTTTCTTT. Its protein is CASSKDTGPSTAFF.

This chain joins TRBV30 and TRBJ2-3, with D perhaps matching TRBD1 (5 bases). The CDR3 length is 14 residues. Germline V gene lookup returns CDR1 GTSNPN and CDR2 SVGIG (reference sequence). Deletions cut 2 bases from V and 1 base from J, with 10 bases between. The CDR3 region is CAWSTGFGTDTQYF. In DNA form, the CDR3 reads TGTGCCTGGAGTACAGGTTTCGGCACAGATACGCAGTATTTT.

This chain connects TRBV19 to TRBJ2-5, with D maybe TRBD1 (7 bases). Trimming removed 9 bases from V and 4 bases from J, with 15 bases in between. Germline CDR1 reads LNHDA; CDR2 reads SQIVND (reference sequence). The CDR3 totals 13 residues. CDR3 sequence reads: CASGGTARETQYF. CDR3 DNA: TGTGCCAGCGGAGGGACAGCTAGAGAGACCCAGTACTTC.

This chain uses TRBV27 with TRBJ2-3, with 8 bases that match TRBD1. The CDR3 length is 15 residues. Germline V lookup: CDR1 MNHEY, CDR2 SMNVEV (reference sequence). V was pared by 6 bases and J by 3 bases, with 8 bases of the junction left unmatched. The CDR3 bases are TGTGCCAGCAGGACCGGGACAGGTTTAACAGATACGCAGTATTTT. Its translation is CASRTGTGLTDTQYF.

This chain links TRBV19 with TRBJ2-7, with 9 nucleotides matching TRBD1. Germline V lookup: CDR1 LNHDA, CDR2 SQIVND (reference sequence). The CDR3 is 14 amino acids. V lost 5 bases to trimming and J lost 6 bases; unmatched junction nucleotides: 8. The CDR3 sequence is CASSYTGTGTEQYF. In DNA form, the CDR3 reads TGTGCCAGTAGTTACACCGGGACAGGGACCGAGCAGTACTTC.

The chain's CDR3 is CASSPRQVPDTQYF. The CDR3 nucleotides read TGTGCCAGCAGCCCCCGACAGGTCCCAGATACGCAGTATTTT. V usage is TRBV5-4 and J usage is TRBJ2-3; a weak D match, TRBD1 (6 bases). The CDR3 totals 14 residues. Trimming pared 4 bases from V and 4 bases from J, leaving 13 bases between. The germline gives CDR1 SGHNT, CDR2 YYREEE (reference sequence).

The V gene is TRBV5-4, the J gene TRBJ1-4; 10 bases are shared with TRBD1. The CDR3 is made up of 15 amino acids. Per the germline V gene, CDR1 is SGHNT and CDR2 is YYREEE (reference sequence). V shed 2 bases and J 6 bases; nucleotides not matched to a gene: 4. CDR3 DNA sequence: TGTGCCAGCAGCTTTTCCGGGACAGGGGATGAAAAACTGTTTTTT. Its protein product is CASSFSGTGDEKLFF. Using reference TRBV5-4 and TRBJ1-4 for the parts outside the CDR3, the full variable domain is ETGVTQSPTHLIKTRGQQVTLRCSSQSGHNTVSWYQQALGQGPQFIFQYYREEENGRGNFPPRFSGLQFPNYSSELNVNALELDDSALYLCASSFSGTGDEKLFFGSGTQLSVL.

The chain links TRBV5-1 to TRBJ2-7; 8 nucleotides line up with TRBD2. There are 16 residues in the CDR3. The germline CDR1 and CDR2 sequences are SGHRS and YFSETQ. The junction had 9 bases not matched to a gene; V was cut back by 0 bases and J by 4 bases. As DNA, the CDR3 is TGCGCCAGCAGCTTGGCCCCCGGGACTAGTGGTTACGAGCAGTACTTC. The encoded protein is CASSLAPGTSGYEQYF.